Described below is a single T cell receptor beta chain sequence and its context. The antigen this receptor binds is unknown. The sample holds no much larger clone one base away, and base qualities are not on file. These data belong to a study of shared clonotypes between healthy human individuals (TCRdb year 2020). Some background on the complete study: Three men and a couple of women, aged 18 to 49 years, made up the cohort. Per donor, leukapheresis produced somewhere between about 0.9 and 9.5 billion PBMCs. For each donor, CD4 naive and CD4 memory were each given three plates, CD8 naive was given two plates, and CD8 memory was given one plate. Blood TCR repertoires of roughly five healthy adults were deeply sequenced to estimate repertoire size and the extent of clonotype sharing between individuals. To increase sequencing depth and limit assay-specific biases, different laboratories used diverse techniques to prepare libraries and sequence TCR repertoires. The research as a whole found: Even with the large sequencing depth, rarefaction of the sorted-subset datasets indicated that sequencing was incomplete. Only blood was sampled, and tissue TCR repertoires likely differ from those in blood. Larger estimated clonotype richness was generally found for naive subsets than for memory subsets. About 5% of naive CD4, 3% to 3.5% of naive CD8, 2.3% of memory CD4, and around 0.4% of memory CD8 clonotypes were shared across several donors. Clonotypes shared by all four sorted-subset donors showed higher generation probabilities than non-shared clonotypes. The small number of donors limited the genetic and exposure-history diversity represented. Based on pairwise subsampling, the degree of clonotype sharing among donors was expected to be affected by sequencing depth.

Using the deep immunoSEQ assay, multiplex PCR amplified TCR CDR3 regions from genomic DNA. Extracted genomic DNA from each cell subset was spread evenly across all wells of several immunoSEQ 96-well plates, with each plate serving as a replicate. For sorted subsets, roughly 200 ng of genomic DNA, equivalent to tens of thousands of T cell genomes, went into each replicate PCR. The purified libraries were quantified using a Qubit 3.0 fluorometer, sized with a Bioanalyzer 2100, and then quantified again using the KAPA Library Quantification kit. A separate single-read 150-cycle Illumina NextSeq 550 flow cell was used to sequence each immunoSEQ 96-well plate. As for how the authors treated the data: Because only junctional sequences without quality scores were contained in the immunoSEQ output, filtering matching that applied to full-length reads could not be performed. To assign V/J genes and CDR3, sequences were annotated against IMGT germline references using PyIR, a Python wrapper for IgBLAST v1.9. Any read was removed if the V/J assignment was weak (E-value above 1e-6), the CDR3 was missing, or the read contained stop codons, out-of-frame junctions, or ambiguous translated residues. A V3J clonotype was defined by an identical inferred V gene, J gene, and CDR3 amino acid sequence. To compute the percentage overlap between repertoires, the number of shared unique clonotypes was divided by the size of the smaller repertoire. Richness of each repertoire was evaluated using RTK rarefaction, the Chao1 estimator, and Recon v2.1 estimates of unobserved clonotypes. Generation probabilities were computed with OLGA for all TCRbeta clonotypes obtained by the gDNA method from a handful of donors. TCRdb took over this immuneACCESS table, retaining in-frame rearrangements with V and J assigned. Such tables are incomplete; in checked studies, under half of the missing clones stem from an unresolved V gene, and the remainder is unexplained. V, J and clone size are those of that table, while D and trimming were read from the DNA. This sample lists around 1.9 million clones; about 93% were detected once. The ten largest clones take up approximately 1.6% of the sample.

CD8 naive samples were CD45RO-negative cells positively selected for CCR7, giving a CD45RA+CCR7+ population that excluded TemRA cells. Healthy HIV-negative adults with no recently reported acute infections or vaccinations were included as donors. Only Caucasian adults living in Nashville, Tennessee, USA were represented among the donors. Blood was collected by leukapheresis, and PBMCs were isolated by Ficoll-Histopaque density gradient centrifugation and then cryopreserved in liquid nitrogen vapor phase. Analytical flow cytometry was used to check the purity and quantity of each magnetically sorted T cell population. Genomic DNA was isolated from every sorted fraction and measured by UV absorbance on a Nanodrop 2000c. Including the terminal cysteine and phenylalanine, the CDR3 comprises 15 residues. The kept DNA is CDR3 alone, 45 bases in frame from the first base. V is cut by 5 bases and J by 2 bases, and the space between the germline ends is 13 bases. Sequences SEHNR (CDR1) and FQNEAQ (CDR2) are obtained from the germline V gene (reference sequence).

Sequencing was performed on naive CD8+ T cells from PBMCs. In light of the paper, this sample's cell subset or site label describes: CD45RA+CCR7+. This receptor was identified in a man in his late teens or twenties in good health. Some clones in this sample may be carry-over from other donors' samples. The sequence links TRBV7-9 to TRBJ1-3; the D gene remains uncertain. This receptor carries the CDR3 CASSPRGVPGNTIYF. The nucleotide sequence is TGTGCCAGCAGCCCCCGCGGGGTACCTGGAAACACCATATATTTT.